One T cell receptor beta chain is described in this entry. The data stem from a study of blood T cell repertoires in COVID-19. The wider study: COVID-19 samples from acute and convalescent phases originated in the United States, Italy and Spain. PBMCs, B-cell-depleted T cells, or T cells provided the cDNA or gDNA that made up the material.

CDR1 MNHEY and CDR2 SMNVEV come from the germline V gene (reference sequence). V lost 1 base, J lost 5 bases, and 14 bases lay in between. CDR3 size: 16 residues. Per the original methods: Cell counts per sample came from amplifying reference gene primers. Sequencing was performed with immunoSEQ multiplex PCR; in TCRdb, only in-frame clones are kept and a portion is missing. That table is the source of V, J and clone size, and D and trimming were worked out from the DNA. The data show 150,000 to 200,000 clones, about four fifths seen once. The material sequenced was peripheral blood. This receptor was identified in a man in his fifties or sixties with active or convalescent COVID-19. This chain connects TRBV27 to TRBJ2-2, with D unclear. This CDR3 is CASSLFGLPTTGELFF. The CDR3 coding sequence is TGTGCCAGCAGTTTATTCGGTCTCCCAACGACCGGGGAGCTGTTTTTT.